A selection of T cell receptor beta chains follows, all from one sample in a study of cytomegalovirus exposure and HLA in healthy donors. Method: immunoSEQ multiplex PCR; TCRdb's copy keeps in-frame clones and lacks some. The sample lists some 170,000 clones; about four fifths were seen once. The sequenced sample consisted of PBMCs. These receptors were taken from a female donor in good health and CMV-seronegative. Each CDR3 is given with its conserved first and last residue. D genes are given only for firm matches. Where a row states a size, it is once, few, many or the class of an expanded clone; other rows omit it.

abundance | d_gene | j_gene | v_gene | CDR3aa | CDR3nt
. | . | TRBJ2-7 | TRBV5-1 | CASSPLSPYEQYF | TGCGCCAGCAGCCCCCTCTCCCCCTACGAGCAGTACTTC
. | . | TRBJ1-3 | TRBV10-3 | CAIKGSSGNAIYF | TGTGCCATCAAAGGGAGCTCTGGAAACGCCATATATTTT
. | . | TRBJ2-7 | TRBV5-6 | CASSLATGYEQYF | TGTGCCAGCAGCTTGGCCACGGGGTACGAGCAGTACTTC
. | . | TRBJ2-7 | TRBV13 | CASTMGLLSYEQYF | TGTGCCAGCACCATGGGGCTCCTCTCCTACGAGCAGTACTTC
. | TRBD2 | TRBJ2-3 | TRBV28 | CASSFHLAGGELGTDTQYF | TGTGCCAGCAGTTTTCATCTAGCGGGAGGGGAATTAGGCACAGATACGCAGTATTTT
. | . | TRBJ1-1 | TRBV15 | CATSRETENTEAFF | TGTGCCACCAGCAGGGAGACGGAAAACACTGAAGCTTTCTTT
. | TRBD2 | TRBJ2-5 | TRBV19 | CASSTSRLAGVETQYF | TGTGCCAGTAGTACCTCACGACTAGCGGGAGTTGAGACCCAGTACTTC
. | TRBD2 | TRBJ2-5 | TRBV28 | CASSSGRRETQYF | TGTGCCAGCAGCTCCGGGAGGAGGGAGACCCAGTACTTC
once | TRBD1 | TRBJ2-2 | TRBV11-3 | CASSLGGTANTGELFF | TGTGCCAGCAGCTTAGGAGGGACAGCGAACACCGGGGAGCTGTTTTTT
. | TRBD1 | TRBJ2-7 | TRBV11-3 | CASSGDRGYEQYF | TGTGCCAGCAGCGGGGACAGGGGGTACGAGCAGTACTTC
. | . | TRBJ2-5 | TRBV7-9 | CASSLGFSGVKETQYF | TGTGCCAGCAGCTTAGGGTTCTCGGGGGTAAAAGAGACCCAGTACTTC
. | TRBD1 | TRBJ2-5 | TRBV6-5 | CASSLRDRGGQQYF | TGTGCCAGCAGCCTACGGGACAGGGGTGGACAGCAGTACTTC
. | TRBD1 | TRBJ1-1 | TRBV10-3 | CAIKPFDRGTEAFF | TGTGCCATCAAGCCCTTCGACAGGGGGACTGAAGCTTTCTTT
. | . | TRBJ1-2 | TRBV5-1 | CASSLVALDSHPLEGYTF | TGCGCCAGCAGCTTGGTAGCGTTGGACAGTCACCCCTTGGAGGGCTACACCTTC
. | TRBD1 | TRBJ1-5 | TRBV10-1 | CASSPRGTCNQPQHF | TGCGCCAGCAGTCCCAGGGGGACCTGCAATCAGCCCCAGCATTTT
. | . | TRBJ1-1 | TRBV9 | CASSVGPGGGSTEAFF | TGTGCCAGCAGCGTAGGCCCGGGGGGGGGAAGCACTGAAGCTTTCTTT
once | . | TRBJ2-7 | TRBV5-6 | CASSLAGSIYEQYF | TGTGCCAGCAGCTTGGCAGGGTCAATCTACGAGCAGTACTTC
. | TRBD1 | TRBJ1-1 | TRBV5-1 | CASSLAGQGWTEAFF | TGCGCCAGCAGCTTAGCGGGACAGGGGTGGACTGAAGCTTTCTTT
. | TRBD2 | TRBJ2-3 | TRBV18 | CASSLTSGTDTQYF | TGTGCCAGCTCACTAACTAGCGGCACAGATACGCAGTATTTT
once | . | TRBJ2-7 | TRBV7-2 | CASSLDTGAEQYF | TGTGCCAGCAGCTTAGATACGGGAGCTGAGCAGTACTTC
. | . | TRBJ1-1 | TRBV7-2 | CASSLGPGRGAFF | TGTGCCAGCAGCTTAGGGCCGGGGAGGGGAGCTTTCTTT
. | . | TRBJ1-1 | TRBV30 | CAWSVRAGGAYEAFF | TGTGCCTGGAGTGTACGAGCGGGAGGGGCGTATGAAGCTTTCTTT
. | . | TRBJ2-5 | TRBV11-3 | CASSLGEEREETQYF | TGTGCCAGCAGCCTAGGGGAGGAGAGGGAAGAGACCCAGTACTTC
. | . | TRBJ2-3 | TRBV7-2 | CASSPPGTDTQYF | TGTGCCAGCAGCCCTCCGGGCACAGATACGCAGTATTTT
. | . | TRBJ2-7 | TRBV7-9 | CASSQLAYEQYF | TGTGCCAGCAGCCAATTGGCATACGAGCAGTACTTC
. | TRBD1 | TRBJ2-1 | TRBV14 | CASSPRDRGMDEQFF | TGTGCCAGCAGCCCCCGGGACAGGGGAATGGATGAGCAGTTCTTC
. | . | TRBJ2-4 | TRBV30 | CAWSLGGANIQYF | TGTGCCTGGAGCTTGGGGGGAGCGAACATTCAGTACTTC
. | TRBD2 | TRBJ2-7 | TRBV6-6 | CASSSTPGTSAPLQYF | TGTGCCAGCAGTTCAACTCCCGGGACTAGCGCGCCCCTGCAGTACTTC
few | TRBD2 | TRBJ2-7 | TRBV7-2 | CASSPRTSGPYEQYF | TGTGCCAGCAGCCCGAGGACTAGCGGACCTTACGAGCAGTACTTC
. | . | TRBJ2-1 | TRBV11-2 | CASSLDPGGSNEQFF | TGTGCCAGCAGCTTAGACCCTGGCGGGTCCAATGAGCAGTTCTTC
. | . | TRBJ1-1 | TRBV10-3 | CAIKGGKNTEAFF | TGTGCCATCAAGGGGGGGAAGAACACTGAAGCTTTCTTT
. | . | TRBJ1-4 | TRBV2 | CASSGSGETLLPLEKLFF | TGTGCCAGCAGTGGGTCAGGGGAAACCCTTCTACCTTTAGAAAAACTGTTTTTT
. | TRBD2 | TRBJ2-7 | TRBV7-9 | CASSPRLSGREYEQYF | TGTGCCAGCAGCCCAAGGTTGTCAGGGAGGGAGTACGAGCAGTACTTC
. | TRBD1 | TRBJ2-1 | TRBV19 | CASRPGQGARVNEQFF | TGTGCCAGTAGGCCAGGACAGGGGGCGCGTGTCAATGAGCAGTTCTTC
. | TRBD2 | TRBJ2-7 | TRBV18 | CASSPTGLAALYEQYF | TGTGCCAGCTCACCCACCGGACTAGCAGCCCTCTACGAGCAGTACTTC
few | TRBD1 | TRBJ1-1 | TRBV7-9 | CASSSGQVAAFF | TGTGCCAGCAGCTCAGGACAGGTCGCGGCTTTCTTT
. | TRBD1 | TRBJ1-1 | TRBV29-1 | CSVSRGQGTEAFF | TGCAGCGTTAGCAGGGGGCAGGGCACTGAAGCTTTCTTT
. | . | TRBJ2-7 | TRBV5-4 | CASSLDLAFRYHEQYF | TGTGCCAGCAGCTTGGACCTAGCATTTAGGTACCACGAGCAGTACTTC
. | TRBD2 | TRBJ2-3 | TRBV5-6 | CASSLILAGTDTQYF | TGTGCCAGCAGCTTGATACTAGCGGGAACAGATACGCAGTATTTT
. | . | TRBJ2-1 | TRBV4-1 | CASSHFWAPRRNEQFF | TGCGCCAGCAGCCATTTCTGGGCCCCCCGAAGAAATGAGCAGTTCTTC